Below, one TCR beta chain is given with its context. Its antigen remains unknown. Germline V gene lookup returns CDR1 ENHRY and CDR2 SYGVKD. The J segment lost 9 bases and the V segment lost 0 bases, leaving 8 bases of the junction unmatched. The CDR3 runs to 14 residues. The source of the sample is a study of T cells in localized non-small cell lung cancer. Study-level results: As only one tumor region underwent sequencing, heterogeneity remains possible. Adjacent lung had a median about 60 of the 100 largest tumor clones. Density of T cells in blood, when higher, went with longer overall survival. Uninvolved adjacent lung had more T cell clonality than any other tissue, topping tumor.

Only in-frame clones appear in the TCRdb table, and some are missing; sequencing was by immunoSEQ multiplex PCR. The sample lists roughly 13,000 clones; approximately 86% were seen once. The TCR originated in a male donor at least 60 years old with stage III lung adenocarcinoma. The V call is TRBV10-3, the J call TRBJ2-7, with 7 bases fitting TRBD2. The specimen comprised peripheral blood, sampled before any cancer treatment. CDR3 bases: TGTGCCATCAGTGAGTCGGGAGGGATTCCGGGGCAGTACTTC. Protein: CAISESGGIPGQYF.